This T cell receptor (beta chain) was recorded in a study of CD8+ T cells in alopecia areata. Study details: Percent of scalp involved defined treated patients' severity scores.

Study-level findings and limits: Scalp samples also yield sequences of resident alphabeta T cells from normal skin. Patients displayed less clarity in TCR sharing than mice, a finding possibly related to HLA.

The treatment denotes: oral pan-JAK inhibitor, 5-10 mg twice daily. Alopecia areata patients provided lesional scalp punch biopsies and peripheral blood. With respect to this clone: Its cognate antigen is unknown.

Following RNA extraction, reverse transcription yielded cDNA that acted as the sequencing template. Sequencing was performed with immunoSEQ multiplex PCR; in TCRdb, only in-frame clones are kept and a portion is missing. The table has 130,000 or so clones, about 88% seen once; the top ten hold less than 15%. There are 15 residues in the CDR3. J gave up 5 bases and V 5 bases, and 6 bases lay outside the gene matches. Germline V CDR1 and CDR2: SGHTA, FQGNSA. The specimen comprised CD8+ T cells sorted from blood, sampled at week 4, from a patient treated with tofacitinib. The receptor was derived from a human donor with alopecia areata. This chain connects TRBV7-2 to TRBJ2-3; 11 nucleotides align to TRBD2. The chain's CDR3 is CASSGTSGGGDTQYF. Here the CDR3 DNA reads TGTGCCAGCAGCGGTACTAGCGGGGGTGGAGATACGCAGTATTTT.